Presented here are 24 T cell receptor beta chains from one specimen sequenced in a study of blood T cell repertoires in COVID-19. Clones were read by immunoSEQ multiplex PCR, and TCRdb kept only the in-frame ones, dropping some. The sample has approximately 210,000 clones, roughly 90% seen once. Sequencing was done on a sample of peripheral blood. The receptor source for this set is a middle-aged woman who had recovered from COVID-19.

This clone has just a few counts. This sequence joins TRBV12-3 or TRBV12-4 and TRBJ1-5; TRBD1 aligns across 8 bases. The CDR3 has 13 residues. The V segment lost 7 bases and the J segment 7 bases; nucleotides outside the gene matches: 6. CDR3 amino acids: CASTQGAAQPQHF. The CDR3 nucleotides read TGTGCCAGCACCCAGGGGGCGGCGCAGCCCCAGCATTTT.

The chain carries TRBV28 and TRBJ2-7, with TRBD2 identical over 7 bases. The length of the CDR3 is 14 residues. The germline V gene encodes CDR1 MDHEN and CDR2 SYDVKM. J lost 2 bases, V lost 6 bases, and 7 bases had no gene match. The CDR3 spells CASSPAGRTYEQYF. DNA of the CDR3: TGTGCCAGCAGCCCCGCCGGGAGGACCTACGAGCAGTACTTC.

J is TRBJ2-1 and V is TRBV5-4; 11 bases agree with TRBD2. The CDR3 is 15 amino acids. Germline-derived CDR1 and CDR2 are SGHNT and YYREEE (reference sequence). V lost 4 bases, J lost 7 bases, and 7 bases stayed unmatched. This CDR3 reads CASSKTSGSPNEQFF. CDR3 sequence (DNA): TGTGCCAGCAGCAAAACTAGCGGGAGCCCGAATGAGCAGTTCTTC.

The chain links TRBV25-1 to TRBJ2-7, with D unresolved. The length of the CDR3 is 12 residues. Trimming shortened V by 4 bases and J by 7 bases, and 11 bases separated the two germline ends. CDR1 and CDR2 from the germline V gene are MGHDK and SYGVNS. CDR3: CASSVSYGEQYF. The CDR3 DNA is TGTGCCAGCAGTGTAAGCTACGGGGAGCAGTACTTC.

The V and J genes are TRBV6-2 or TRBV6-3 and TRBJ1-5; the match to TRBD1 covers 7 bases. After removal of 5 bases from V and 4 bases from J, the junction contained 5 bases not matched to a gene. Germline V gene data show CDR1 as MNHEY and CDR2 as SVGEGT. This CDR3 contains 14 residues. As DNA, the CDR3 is TGTGCCAGCAGTCCAGGGGGAGGTAATCAGCCCCAGCATTTT. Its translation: CASSPGGGNQPQHF.

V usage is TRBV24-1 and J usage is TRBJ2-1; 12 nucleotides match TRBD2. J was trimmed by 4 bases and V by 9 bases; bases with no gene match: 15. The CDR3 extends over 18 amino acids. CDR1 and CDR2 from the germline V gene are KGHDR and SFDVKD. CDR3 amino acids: CATAGPSGRAGAYNEQFF. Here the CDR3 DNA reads TGTGCCACCGCCGGGCCTAGCGGGAGGGCCGGGGCTTACAATGAGCAGTTCTTC.

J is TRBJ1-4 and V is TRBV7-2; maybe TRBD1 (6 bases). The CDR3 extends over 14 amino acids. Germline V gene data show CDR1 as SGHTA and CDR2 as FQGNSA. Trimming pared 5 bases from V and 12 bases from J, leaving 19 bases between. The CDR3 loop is CASSPQGTNGELFF. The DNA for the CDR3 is TGTGCCAGCAGCCCCCAGGGGACAAATGGGGAACTGTTTTTT.

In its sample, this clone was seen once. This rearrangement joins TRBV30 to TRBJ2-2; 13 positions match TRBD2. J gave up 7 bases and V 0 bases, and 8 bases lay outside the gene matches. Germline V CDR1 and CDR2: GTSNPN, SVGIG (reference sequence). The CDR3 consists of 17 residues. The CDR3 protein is CAWSVLRTSGSGGELFF. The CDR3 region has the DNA TGTGCCTGGAGTGTTCTTAGGACTAGCGGGAGCGGCGGGGAGCTGTTTTTT.

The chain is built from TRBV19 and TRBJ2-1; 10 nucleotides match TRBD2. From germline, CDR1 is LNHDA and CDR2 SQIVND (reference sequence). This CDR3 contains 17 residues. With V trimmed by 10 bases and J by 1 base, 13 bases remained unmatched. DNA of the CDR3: TGTGCCACCAGACCGGGACTAGCGAGTTCTTCCTACAATGAGCAGTTCTTC. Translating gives CATRPGLASSSYNEQFF.

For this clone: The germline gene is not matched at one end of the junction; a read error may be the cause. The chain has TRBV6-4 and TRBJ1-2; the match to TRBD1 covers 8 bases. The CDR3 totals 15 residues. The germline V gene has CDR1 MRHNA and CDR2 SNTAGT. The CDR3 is CASSDSTGTGYGYTF. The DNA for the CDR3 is TGTGCCAGCAGCGACTCAACCGGGACAGGCTATGGCTACACCTTC.

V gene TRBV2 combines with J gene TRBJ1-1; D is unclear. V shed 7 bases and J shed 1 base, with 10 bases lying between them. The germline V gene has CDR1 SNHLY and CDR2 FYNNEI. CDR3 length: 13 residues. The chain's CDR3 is CASKRGENTEAFF. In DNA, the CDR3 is TGTGCCAGCAAACGGGGAGAGAACACTGAAGCTTTCTTT.

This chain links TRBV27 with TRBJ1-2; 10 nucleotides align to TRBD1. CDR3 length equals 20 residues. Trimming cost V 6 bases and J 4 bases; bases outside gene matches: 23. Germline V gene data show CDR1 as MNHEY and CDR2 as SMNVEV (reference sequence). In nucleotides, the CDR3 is TGTGCCAGCAGATTCGTGGGACAGGGGACACTGGGGGGGAGAAGCTATGGCTACACCTTC. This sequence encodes CASRFVGQGTLGGRSYGYTF.

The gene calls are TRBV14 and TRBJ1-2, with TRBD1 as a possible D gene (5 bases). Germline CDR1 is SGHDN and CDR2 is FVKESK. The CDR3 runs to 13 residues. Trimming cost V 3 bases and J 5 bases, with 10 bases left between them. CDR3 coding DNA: TGTGCCAGCAGCCATGTACAGGATTATGGCTACACCTTC. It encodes CASSHVQDYGYTF.

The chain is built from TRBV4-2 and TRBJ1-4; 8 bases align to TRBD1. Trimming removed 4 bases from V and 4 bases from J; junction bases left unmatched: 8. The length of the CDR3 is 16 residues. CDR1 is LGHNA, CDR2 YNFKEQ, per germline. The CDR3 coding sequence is TGTGCCAGCAGCCGAGGGGCAGGACAGGGTAATGAAAAACTGTTTTTT. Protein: CASSRGAGQGNEKLFF.

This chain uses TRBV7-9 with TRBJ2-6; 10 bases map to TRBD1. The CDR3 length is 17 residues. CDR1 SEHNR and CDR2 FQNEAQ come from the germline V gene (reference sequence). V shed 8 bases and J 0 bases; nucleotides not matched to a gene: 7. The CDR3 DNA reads TGTGCCAGCGATCGGGGACAGGGGTTCTCTGGGGCCAACGTCCTGACTTTC. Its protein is CASDRGQGFSGANVLTF.

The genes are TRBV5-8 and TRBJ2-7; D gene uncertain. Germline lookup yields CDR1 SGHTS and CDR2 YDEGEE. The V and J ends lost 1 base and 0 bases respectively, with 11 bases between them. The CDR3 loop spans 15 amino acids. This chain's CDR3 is CASSLIGPSSYEQYF. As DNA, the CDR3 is TGTGCCAGCAGCTTGATTGGGCCGAGCTCCTACGAGCAGTACTTC.

The CDR3 sequence is CASSYRTDEQFF. The CDR3 region has the DNA TGTGCCAGCAGTTACCGGACAGATGAGCAGTTCTTC. The chain links TRBV28 to TRBJ2-1; weak D call: TRBD1 (6 bases). V lost 4 bases and J 8 bases, leaving 9 bases between the germline ends. This CDR3 spans 12 amino acids. Germline-derived CDR1 and CDR2 are MDHEN and SYDVKM.

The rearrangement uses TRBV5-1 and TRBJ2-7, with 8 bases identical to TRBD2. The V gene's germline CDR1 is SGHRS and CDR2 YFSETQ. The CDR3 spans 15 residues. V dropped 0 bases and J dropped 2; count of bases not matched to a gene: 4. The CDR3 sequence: CASSLGLAGPYEQYF. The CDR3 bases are TGCGCCAGCAGCTTGGGGCTAGCGGGTCCCTACGAGCAGTACTTC.

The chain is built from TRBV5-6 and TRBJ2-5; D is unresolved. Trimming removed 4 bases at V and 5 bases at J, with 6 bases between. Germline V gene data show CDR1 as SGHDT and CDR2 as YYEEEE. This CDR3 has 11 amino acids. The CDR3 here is CASSHRETQYF. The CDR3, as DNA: TGTGCCAGCAGCCATCGGGAGACCCAGTACTTC. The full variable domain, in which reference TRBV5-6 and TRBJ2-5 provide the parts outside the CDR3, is DAGVTQSPTHLIKTRGQQVTLRCSPKSGHDTVSWYQQALGQGPQFIFQYYEEEERQRGNFPDRFSGHQFPNYSSELNVNALLLGDSALYLCASSHRETQYFGPGTRLLVL.

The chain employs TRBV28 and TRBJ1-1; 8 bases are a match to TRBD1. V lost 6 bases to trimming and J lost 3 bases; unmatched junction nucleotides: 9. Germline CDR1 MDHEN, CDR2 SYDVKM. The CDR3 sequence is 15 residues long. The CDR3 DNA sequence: TGTGCCAGCAGCCGCGGACAGGGAATTTACACTGAAGCTTTCTTT. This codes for CASSRGQGIYTEAFF.

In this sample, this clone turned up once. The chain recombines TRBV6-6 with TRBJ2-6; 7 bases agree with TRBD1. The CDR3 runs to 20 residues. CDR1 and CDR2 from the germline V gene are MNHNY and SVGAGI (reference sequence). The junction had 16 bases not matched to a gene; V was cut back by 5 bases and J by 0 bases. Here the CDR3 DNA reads TGTGCCAGCAGTCTTACGCCAACGGGGACAGCTTTCTCTGGGGCCAACGTCCTGACTTTC. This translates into CASSLTPTGTAFSGANVLTF.

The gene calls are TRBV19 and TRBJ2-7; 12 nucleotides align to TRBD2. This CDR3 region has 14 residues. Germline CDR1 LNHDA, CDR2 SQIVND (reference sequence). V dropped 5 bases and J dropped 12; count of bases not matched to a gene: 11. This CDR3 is CASSERLAGEVRYF. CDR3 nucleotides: TGTGCCAGTAGTGAGAGACTAGCGGGAGAAGTGCGGTACTTC.

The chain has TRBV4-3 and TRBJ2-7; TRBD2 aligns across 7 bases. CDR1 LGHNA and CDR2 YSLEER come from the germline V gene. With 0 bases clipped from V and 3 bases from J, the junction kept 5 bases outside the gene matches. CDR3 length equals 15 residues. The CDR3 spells CASSQDWDYFYEQYF. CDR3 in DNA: TGCGCCAGCAGCCAAGATTGGGACTACTTCTACGAGCAGTACTTC.

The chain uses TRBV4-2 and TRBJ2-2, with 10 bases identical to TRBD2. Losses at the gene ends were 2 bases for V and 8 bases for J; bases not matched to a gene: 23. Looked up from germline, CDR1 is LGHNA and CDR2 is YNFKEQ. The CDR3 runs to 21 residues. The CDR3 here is CASSQRGLAFDFRSGGGELFF. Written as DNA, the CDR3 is TGTGCCAGCAGCCAACGGGGACTAGCGTTCGATTTCAGGTCAGGCGGGGGGGAGCTGTTTTTT.